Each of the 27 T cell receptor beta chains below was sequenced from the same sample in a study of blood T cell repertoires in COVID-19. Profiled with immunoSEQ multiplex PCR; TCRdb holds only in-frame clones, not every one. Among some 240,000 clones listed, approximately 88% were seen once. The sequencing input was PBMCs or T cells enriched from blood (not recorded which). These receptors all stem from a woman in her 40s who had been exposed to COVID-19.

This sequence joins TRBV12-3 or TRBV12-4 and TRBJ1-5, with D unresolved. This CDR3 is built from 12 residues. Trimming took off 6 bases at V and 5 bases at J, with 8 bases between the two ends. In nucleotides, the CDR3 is TGTGCCAGCAGATCCACAGATCAGCCCCAGCATTTT. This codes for CASRSTDQPQHF.

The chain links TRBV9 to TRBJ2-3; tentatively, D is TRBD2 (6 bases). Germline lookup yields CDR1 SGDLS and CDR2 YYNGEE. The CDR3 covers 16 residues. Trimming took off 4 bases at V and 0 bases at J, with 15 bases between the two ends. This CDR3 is CASSSGTGHSTDTQYF. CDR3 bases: TGTGCCAGCAGCTCCGGGACTGGGCATAGCACAGATACGCAGTATTTT.

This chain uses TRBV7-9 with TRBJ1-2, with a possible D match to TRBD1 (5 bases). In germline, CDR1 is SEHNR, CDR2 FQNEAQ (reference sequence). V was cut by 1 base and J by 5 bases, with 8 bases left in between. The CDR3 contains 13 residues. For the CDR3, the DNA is TGTGCCAGCAGCTTAGAGACAGAATATGGCTACACCTTC. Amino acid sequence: CASSLETEYGYTF.

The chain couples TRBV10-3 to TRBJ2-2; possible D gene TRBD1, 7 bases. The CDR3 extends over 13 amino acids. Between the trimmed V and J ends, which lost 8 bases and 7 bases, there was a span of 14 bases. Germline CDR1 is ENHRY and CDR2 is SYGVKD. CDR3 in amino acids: CAIAGQIFGELFF. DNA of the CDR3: TGTGCCATCGCGGGACAGATATTCGGGGAGCTGTTTTTT.

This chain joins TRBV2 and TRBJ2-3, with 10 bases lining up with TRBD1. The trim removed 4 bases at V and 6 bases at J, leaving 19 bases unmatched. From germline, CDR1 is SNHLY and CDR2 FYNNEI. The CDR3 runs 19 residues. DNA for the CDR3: TGTGCCAGCAGTGTCCGGGACAGGGGAACAGCGGGAGTAGTGGATACGCAGTATTTT. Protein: CASSVRDRGTAGVVDTQYF. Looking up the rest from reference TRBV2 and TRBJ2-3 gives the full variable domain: EPEVTQTPSHQVTQMGQEVILRCVPISNHLYFYWYRQILGQKVEFLVSFYNNEISEKSEIFDDQFSVERPDGSNFTLKIRSTKLEDSAMYFCASSVRDRGTAGVVDTQYFGPGTRLTVL.

The CDR3 loop reads CASSLPGQVNTEAFF. The CDR3 nucleotides read TGTGCCAGCAGTCTCCCGGGACAGGTGAACACTGAAGCTTTCTTT. The V and J genes are TRBV28 and TRBJ1-1; 8 bases align to TRBD1. Germline V gives CDR1 MDHEN, CDR2 SYDVKM. Losses at the gene ends were 5 bases for V and 0 bases for J; bases not matched to a gene: 5. The CDR3 contains 15 residues.

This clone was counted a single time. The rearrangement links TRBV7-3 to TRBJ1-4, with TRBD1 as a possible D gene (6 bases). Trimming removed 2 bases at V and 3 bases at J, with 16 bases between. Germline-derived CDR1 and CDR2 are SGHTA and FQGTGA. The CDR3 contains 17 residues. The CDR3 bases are TGTGCCAGCAGCTTAGCTGCCAAGGGGGTCCCTAATGAAAAACTGTTTTTT. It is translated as CASSLAAKGVPNEKLFF.

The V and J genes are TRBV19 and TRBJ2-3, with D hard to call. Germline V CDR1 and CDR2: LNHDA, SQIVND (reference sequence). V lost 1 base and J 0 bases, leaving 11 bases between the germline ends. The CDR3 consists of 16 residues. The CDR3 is CASSIGSRISTDTQYF. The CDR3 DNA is TGTGCCAGTAGTATAGGGTCGCGGATTAGCACAGATACGCAGTATTTT.

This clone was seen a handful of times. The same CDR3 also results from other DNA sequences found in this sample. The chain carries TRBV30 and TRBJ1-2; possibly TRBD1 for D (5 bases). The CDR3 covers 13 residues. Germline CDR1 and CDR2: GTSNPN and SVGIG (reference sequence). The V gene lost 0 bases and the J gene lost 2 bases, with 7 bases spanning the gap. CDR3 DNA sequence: TGTGCCTGGAGTGTAGGACAAAACTATGGCTACACCTTC. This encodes CAWSVGQNYGYTF.

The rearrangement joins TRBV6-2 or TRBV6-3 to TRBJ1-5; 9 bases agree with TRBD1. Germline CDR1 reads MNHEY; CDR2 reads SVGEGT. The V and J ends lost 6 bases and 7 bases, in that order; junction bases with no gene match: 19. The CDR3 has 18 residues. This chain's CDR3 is CASSPRWSYRGREQPQHF. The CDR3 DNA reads TGTGCCAGCAGCCCCCGTTGGAGCTACAGGGGGCGAGAACAGCCCCAGCATTTT.

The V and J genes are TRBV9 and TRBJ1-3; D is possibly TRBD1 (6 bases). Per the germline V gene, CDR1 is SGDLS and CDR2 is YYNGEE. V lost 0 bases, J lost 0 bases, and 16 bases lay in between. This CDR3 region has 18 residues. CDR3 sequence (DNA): TGTGCCAGCAGCGTAGGTATGGGGGCGAAGTCCTCTGGAAACACCATATATTTT. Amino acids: CASSVGMGAKSSGNTIYF.

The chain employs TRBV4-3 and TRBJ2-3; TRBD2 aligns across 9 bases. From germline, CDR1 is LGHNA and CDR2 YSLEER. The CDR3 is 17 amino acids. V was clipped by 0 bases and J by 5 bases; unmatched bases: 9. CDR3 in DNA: TGCGCCAGCAGCCAAGAAGTGGAGCGGGAGGCCATAGATACGCAGTATTTT. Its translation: CASSQEVEREAIDTQYF.

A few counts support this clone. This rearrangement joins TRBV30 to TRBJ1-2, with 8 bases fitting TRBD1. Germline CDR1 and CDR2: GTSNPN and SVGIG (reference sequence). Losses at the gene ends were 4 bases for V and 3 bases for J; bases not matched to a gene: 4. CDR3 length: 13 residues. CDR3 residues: CAWNRGKDYGYTF. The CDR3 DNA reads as TGTGCCTGGAACAGGGGGAAGGACTATGGCTACACCTTC.

CDR3 bases: TGTGCCAGCAGCCGGCCAGACAGGGGGCAAAGGACCGGGGAGCTGTTTTTT. As protein: CASSRPDRGQRTGELFF. The chain employs TRBV5-4 and TRBJ2-2; TRBD1 aligns across 10 bases. Germline-derived CDR1 and CDR2 are SGHNT and YYREEE (reference sequence). The CDR3 consists of 17 residues. The junction had 11 bases not matched to a gene; V was cut back by 4 bases and J by 5 bases.

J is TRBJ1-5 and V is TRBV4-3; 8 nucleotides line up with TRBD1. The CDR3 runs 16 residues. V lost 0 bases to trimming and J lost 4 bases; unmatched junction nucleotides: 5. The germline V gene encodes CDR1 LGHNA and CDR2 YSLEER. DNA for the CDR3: TGCGCCAGCAGCCAAGACCAGGGGGCTTGGAATCAGCCCCAGCATTTT. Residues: CASSQDQGAWNQPQHF.

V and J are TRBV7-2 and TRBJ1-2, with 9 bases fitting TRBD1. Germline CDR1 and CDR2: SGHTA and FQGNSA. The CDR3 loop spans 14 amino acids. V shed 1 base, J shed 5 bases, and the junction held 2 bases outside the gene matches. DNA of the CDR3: TGTGCCAGCAGCTTAGGGGGGACAGGGTATGGCTACACCTTC. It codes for CASSLGGTGYGYTF.

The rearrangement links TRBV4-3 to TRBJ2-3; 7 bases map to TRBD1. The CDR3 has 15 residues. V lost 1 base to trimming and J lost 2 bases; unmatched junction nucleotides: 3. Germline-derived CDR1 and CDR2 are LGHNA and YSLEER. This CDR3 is CASSQGDSSTDTQYF. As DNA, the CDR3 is TGCGCCAGCAGCCAAGGGGACAGCTCCACAGATACGCAGTATTTT.

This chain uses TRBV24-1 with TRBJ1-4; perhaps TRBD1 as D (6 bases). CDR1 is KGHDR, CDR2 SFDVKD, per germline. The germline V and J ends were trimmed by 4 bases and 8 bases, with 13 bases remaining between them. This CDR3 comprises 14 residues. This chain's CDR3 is CATSETGWEEKLFF. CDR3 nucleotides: TGTGCCACCAGTGAGACAGGATGGGAGGAAAAACTGTTTTTT.

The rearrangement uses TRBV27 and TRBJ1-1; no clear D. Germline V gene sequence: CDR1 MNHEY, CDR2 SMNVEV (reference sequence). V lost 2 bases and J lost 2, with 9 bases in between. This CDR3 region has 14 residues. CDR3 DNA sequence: TGTGCCAGCAGTTTACGCGGCCAAAACACTGAAGCTTTCTTT. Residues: CASSLRGQNTEAFF.

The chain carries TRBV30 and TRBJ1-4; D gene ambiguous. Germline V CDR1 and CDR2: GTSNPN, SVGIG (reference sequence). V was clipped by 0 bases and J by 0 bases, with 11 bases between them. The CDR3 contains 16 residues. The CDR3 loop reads CAWSVLRSSTNEKLFF. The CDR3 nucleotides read TGTGCCTGGAGTGTACTTAGAAGTTCAACTAATGAAAAACTGTTTTTT.

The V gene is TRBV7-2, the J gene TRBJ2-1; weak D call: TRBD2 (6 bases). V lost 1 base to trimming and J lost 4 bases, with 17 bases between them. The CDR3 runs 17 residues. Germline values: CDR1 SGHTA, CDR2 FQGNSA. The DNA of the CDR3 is TGTGCCAGCAGCTTAGTTTCCACTAGCCCGGCTTACAATGAGCAGTTCTTC. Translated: CASSLVSTSPAYNEQFF.

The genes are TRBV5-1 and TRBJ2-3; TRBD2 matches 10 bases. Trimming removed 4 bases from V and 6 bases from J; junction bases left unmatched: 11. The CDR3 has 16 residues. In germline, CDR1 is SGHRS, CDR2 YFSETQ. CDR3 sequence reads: CASSGEVAGGSDTQYF. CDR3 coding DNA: TGCGCCAGCAGCGGGGAGGTAGCGGGGGGCTCCGATACGCAGTATTTT. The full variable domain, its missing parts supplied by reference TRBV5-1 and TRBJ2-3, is KAGVTQTPRYLIKTRGQQVTLSCSPISGHRSVSWYQQTPGQGLQFLFEYFSETQRNKGNFPGRFSGRQFSNSRSEMNVSTLELGDSALYLCASSGEVAGGSDTQYFGPGTRLTVL.

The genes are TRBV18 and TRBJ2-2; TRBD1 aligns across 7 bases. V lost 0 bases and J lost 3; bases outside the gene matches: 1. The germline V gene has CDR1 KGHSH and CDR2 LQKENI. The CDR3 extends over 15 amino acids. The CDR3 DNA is TGTGCCAGCTCACCACCCGACAGGGACACCGGGGAGCTGTTTTTT. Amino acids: CASSPPDRDTGELFF. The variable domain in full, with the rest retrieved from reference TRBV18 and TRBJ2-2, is NAGVMQNPRHLVRRRGQEARLRCSPMKGHSHVYWYRQLPEEGLKFMVYLQKENIIDESGMPKERFSAEFPKEGPSILRIQQVVRGDSAAYFCASSPPDRDTGELFFGEGSRLTVL.

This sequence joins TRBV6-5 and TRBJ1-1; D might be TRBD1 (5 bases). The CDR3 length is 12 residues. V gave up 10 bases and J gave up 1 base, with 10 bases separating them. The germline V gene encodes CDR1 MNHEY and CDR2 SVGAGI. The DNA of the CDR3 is TGTGCCACCTACACAGGGAACACTGAAGCTTTCTTT. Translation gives CATYTGNTEAFF.

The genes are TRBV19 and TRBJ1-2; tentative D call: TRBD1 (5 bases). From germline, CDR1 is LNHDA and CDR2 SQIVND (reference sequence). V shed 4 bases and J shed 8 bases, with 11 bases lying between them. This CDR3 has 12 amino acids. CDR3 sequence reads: CASSTGFSGYTF. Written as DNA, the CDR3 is TGTGCCAGTAGTACAGGGTTCTCGGGCTACACCTTC.

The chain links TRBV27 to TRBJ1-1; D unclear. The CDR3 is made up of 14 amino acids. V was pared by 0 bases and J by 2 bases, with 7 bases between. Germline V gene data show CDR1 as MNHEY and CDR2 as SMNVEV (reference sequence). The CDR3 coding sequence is TGTGCCAGCAGTTTATCGGGAGCTAACACTGAAGCTTTCTTT. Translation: CASSLSGANTEAFF.

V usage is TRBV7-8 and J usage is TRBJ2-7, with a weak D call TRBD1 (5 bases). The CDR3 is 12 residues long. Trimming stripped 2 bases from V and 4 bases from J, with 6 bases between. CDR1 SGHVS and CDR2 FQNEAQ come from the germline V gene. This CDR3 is CASSLKGYEQYF. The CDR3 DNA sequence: TGTGCCAGCAGCTTAAAGGGGTACGAGCAGTACTTC.